The T cell receptor (beta chain) under discussion was sequenced for a study of blood T cells in healthy people across ages. Whole-study results and caveats: Among T cells, TCR beta diversity per million cells dropped roughly linearly as age rose. Greater diversity and more naive CD4+ cells were seen in long-lived donors than in aged donors.

Per the germline V gene, CDR1 is SGHRS and CDR2 is YFSETQ. This CDR3 has 12 amino acids. V lost 3 bases and J 12 bases, leaving 13 bases between the germline ends. About this clonotype: The antigen is not known.

A second roughly 7 to 11 cycle PCR used barcoded and J-beta primers. MiXCR, applied by TCRdb to the 5' RACE reads, yields one record per CDR3 protein. The sample records about 1,500,000 distinct CDR3 sequences, around 42% being singletons. Isolated per sample were at least 6 million PBMCs. Material: blood. This chain uses TRBV5-1 with TRBJ2-1, with no clear D. The TCR was taken from a young woman in good health. The CDR3 here is CASSSDLFGQFF. The CDR3 DNA follows: TGCGCCAGCAGCTCCGATCTCTTCGGGCAGTTCTTC.